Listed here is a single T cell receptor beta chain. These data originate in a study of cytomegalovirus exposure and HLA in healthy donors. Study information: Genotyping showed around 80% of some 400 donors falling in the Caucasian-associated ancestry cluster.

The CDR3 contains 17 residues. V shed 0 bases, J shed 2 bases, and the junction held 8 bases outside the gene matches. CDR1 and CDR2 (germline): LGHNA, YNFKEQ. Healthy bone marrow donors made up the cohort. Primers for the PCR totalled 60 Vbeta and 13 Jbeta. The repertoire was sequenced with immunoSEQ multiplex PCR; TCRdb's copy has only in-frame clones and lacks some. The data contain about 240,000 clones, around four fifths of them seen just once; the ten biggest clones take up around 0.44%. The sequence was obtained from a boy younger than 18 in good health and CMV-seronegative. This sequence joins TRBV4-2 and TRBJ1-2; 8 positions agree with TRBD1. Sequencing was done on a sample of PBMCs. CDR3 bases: TGTGCCAGCAGCCAAGAAGGGCCAGGGGGCTTCAACTATGGCTACACCTTC. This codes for CASSQEGPGGFNYGYTF.